This T cell receptor beta chain was found in a study of vaccination effects on CD4 cells after COVID-19. Turning to the study itself: BNT162b2 vaccine or mRNA-1273 vaccine was given to participants in two doses. Study outcomes and limitations: The vaccine-induced clones of healthy vaccinees included only 1 of 255 that cross-reacted with common cold coronaviruses.

Germline CDR1 reads MNHEY; CDR2 reads SVGAGI. The CDR3 totals 11 residues. Trimming stripped 0 bases from V and 6 bases from J, with 3 bases between. Antigen-specific CD4+ T cells were expanded (with viral peptide pools) by the ViraFEST assay ahead of sequencing. With around ten days of culture completed, CD4+ T cells were isolated. Having tested negative for nucleocapsid antibodies, the vaccine recipients showed no prior SARS-CoV-2 infection. Method: immunoSEQ multiplex PCR; TCRdb's copy keeps in-frame clones and lacks some. The repertoire has under 45,000 clones, about two thirds of them found once; the top ten carry 26%. A remark on this clone: The antigen remains unidentified. Other DNA sequences within the sample encode an identical CDR3.

This chain connects TRBV6-5 to TRBJ2-7; D gene ambiguous. The sequence came from a human donor who received a COVID-19 vaccine. The material was CD4+ T cells from PBMCs cultured with HCoV-OC43 spike peptides, obtained before COVID-19 vaccination. Subset: HCoV-OC43 spike overlapping peptide pool stimulation. The DNA of the CDR3 is TGTGCCAGCAGTTACTCGCGCGAGCAGTACTTC. This codes for CASSYSREQYF.